The 10 T cell receptor beta chains below come from one sample, sequenced in a study of Graves' ophthalmopathy and Graves' hyperthyroidism. From RNA, the CDR3 regions of TCR beta chains were amplified and sequenced. HTBI primers were used in a first-round RT-PCR, which preceded a second-round multiplex PCR. TCRdb used MiXCR to reprocess the multiplex PCR reads, holding one entry per CDR3 protein. The sample lists hundreds of thousands of distinct CDR3 sequences, over 13% seen once, with roughly 10% in the top ten. Source material: blood. All receptors derive from a woman in her twenties or thirties with Graves' ophthalmopathy.

V is TRBV11-1 and J is TRBJ2-2; 7 positions match TRBD2. Per germline, CDR1 SGHAT and CDR2 FQDESV (reference sequence). Trimming took 1 base from V and 1 from J; bases not matched to a gene: 3. The length of the CDR3 is 16 residues. The CDR3 DNA follows: TGTGCCAGCAGCTTAGACGCGGGGGTGAACACCGGGGAGCTGTTTTTT. Translation: CASSLDAGVNTGELFF.

This clonotype was counted ten times or more. Since the CDR3 does not end with the conserved phenylalanine or tryptophan, this likely comes from a read error. V and J are TRBV24-1 and TRBJ1-1, with no clear D. Germline CDR1 reads KGHDR; CDR2 reads SFDVKD. The CDR3 sequence is 13 residues long. Deletions cut 7 bases from V and 3 bases from J, with 11 bases between. CDR3 DNA sequence: TGTGCCACCAGAGGCGGGATGTACACTGAAGCTTTCCTT. It codes for CATRGGMYTEAFL.

The V gene is TRBV7-6, the J gene TRBJ1-4; TRBD1 matches 7 bases. This CDR3 is built from 20 residues. The germline gives CDR1 SGHVS, CDR2 FNYEAQ. Trimming at V came to 2 bases and at J to 4 bases, leaving 19 bases not matched to a gene. The CDR3 bases are TGTGCCAGCAGCTTAACGCCCAGCCGGGACAGAACCCCCTTTAATGAAAAACTGTTTTTT. Translation: CASSLTPSRDRTPFNEKLFF.

This clonotype has at least ten counts. V is TRBV28 and J is TRBJ2-5; possible D gene TRBD2, 6 bases. Trimming left V 3 bases short and J 4 bases short, with 15 bases between. Per the germline V gene, CDR1 is MDHEN and CDR2 is SYDVKM. This CDR3 has 15 amino acids. The DNA for the CDR3 is TGTGCCAGCAGTTTTGGACAAGCGGGTAGAGAGACCCAGTACTTC. The encoded protein is CASSFGQAGRETQYF.

This clonotype was picked up many times. The chain uses TRBV12-3 or TRBV12-4 and TRBJ1-2; no firm D call. The CDR3 has 14 residues. Trimming took off 2 bases at V and 2 bases at J, with 9 bases between the two ends. This CDR3 reads CASSLPGENYGYTF. The CDR3 DNA sequence: TGTGCCAGCAGTTTACCAGGAGAGAACTATGGCTACACCTTC.

This clonotype was counted at least ten times. V and J are TRBV12-3 or TRBV12-4 and TRBJ2-2, with no clear D. The CDR3 is made up of 13 amino acids. The V and J ends lost 6 bases and 5 bases respectively, with 10 bases between them. This CDR3 is CASRLLETGELFF. The CDR3 DNA reads as TGTGCCAGCAGACTCCTGGAAACCGGGGAGCTGTTTTTT.

The chain uses TRBV6-1 and TRBJ1-1; D not resolved. The germline V gene encodes CDR1 MNHNS and CDR2 SASEGT. The ends were cut back, 2 bases at V and 1 base at J, with 11 bases in the middle. The CDR3 loop spans 15 amino acids. The CDR3 region has the DNA TGTGCCAGCAGTGAATATGGGGTAGGGAACACTGAAGCTTTCTTT. Its translation: CASSEYGVGNTEAFF.

The table lists this clonotype with many counts. The chain combines TRBV6-1 with TRBJ2-2; D uncertain. This CDR3 region has 13 residues. Trimming removed 3 bases from V and 5 bases from J, with 7 bases in between. Per the germline V gene, CDR1 is MNHNS and CDR2 is SASEGT. The CDR3 DNA reads TGTGCCAGCAGTGACGAATTAACCGGGGAGCTGTTTTTT. This encodes CASSDELTGELFF.

Concerning this clonotype itself: This may arise from a read error, as a much more abundant clone is one base away. The chain couples TRBV29-1 to TRBJ1-1; a weak D match, TRBD1 (5 bases). Trimming cost V 5 bases and J 5 bases, with 12 bases left between them. The CDR3 loop spans 12 amino acids. Germline values: CDR1 SQVTM, CDR2 ANQGSEA. The CDR3 spells CSVWGSLTEAFF. The CDR3, as DNA: TGCAGCGTTTGGGGGAGTCTGACTGAAGCTTTCTTT.

V gene TRBV19 combines with J gene TRBJ1-1, with 7 bases aligning to TRBD1. Germline V gives CDR1 LNHDA, CDR2 SQIVND (reference sequence). There are 14 residues in the CDR3. Trimming at V came to 8 bases and at J to 1 base, leaving 7 bases not matched to a gene. CDR3 coding DNA: TGTGCCAGTTGGAGAACAGGGGCGAACACTGAAGCTTTCTTT. Protein: CASWRTGANTEAFF.